The 3 T cell receptor beta chains below were found in one sample sequenced in a study of human T cells and chemical hapten exposure. Total RNA came from unfractionated whole blood. From the 5' RACE reads, TCRdb called clonotypes with MiXCR, one entry per CDR3 protein. Among 81,000 or so distinct CDR3 sequences listed, 6.5% to 8.5% were seen once. The receptors derive from a male donor in good health.

The chain couples TRBV28 to TRBJ2-3; perhaps TRBD2 as D (6 bases). This CDR3 has 20 amino acids. CDR1 MDHEN and CDR2 SYDVKM come from the germline V gene. Trimming left V 1 base short and J 2 bases short, with 25 bases between. The CDR3 DNA reads TGTGCCAGCAGTTTATTTTATCTGGAGAAGCTGGGACTTAACACAGATACGCAGTATTTT. Protein: CASSLFYLEKLGLNTDTQYF. Based on the CDR3 plus reference TRBV28 and TRBJ2-3, the full variable domain is DVKVTQSSRYLVKRTGEKVFLECVQDMDHENMFWYRQDPGLGLRLIYFSYDVKMKEKGDIPEGYSVSREKKERFSLILESASTNQTSMYLCASSLFYLEKLGLNTDTQYFGPGTRLTVL.

This clonotype was observed a handful of times. The chain couples TRBV4-1 to TRBJ1-1; D not certain. The V end was cut by 1 base, the J end by 7 bases, with 10 bases between. Germline assignment: CDR1 MGHRA and CDR2 YSYEKL. The CDR3 covers 13 residues. CDR3: CASSQVIGFEAFF. In nucleotides, the CDR3 is TGCGCCAGCAGCCAAGTAATAGGGTTTGAAGCTTTCTTT.

This chain links TRBV7-9 with TRBJ1-1, with TRBD1 as a possible D gene (5 bases). V was shortened by 4 bases and J by 0 bases, with 18 bases between the two germline ends. CDR1 and CDR2 (germline): SEHNR, FQNEAQ (reference sequence). The CDR3 has 17 amino acids. The CDR3 nucleotides read TGTGCCAGCAGCTCGACAGCGTTAGGAGGGATGAACACTGAAGCTTTCTTT. It encodes CASSSTALGGMNTEAFF.